This is a list of T cell receptor beta chains from one sample in a study of Ad26.COV2.S vaccination and SARS-CoV-2 variants. The repertoire was sequenced with immunoSEQ multiplex PCR; TCRdb's copy has only in-frame clones and lacks some. The table records 300,000 to 400,000 clones, around four fifths of them present only once. Sequences were derived from peripheral blood, sampled in a trial of Ad26.COV2.S vaccine versus placebo. These receptors were taken from a person aged 18-60 years who received the Ad26.COV2.S COVID-19 vaccine or a placebo. CDR3s include the opening cysteine and the closing phenylalanine or tryptophan. Each record gives: V gene, J gene, D gene, clone size, CDR3 protein, CDR3 DNA. The D gene is left open where the match is weak. Only some rows state a clone size, as once, few, many or a class for expanded clones.

v_gene: TRBV7-9
j_gene: TRBJ2-7
d_gene: -
abundance: once
CDR3aa: CASSPTGIRSYEQYF
CDR3nt: TGTGCCAGCAGCCCAACGGGGATCCGCTCCTACGAGCAGTACTTC

v_gene: TRBV7-3
j_gene: TRBJ1-4
d_gene: -
abundance: once
CDR3aa: CASSFNPAGREKLFF
CDR3nt: TGTGCCAGCAGCTTCAACCCGGCAGGGCGAGAAAAACTGTTTTTT

v_gene: TRBV5-6
j_gene: TRBJ1-3
d_gene: -
abundance: -
CDR3aa: CASSSRETGNTIYF
CDR3nt: TGTGCCAGCAGCTCCAGGGAAACTGGAAACACCATATATTTT

v_gene: TRBV25-1
j_gene: TRBJ2-5
d_gene: -
abundance: once
CDR3aa: CASSERRSSQETQYF
CDR3nt: TGTGCCAGCAGTGAGAGGCGTAGTTCCCAAGAGACCCAGTACTTC

v_gene: TRBV28
j_gene: TRBJ1-1
d_gene: -
abundance: -
CDR3aa: CASSLRLTEAFF
CDR3nt: TGTGCCAGCAGTTTAAGGCTCACTGAAGCTTTCTTT

v_gene: TRBV18
j_gene: TRBJ2-5
d_gene: -
abundance: -
CDR3aa: CASRGSLQETQYF
CDR3nt: TGTGCCAGCCGGGGTTCATTACAAGAGACCCAGTACTTC

v_gene: TRBV7-3
j_gene: TRBJ2-5
d_gene: -
abundance: -
CDR3aa: CASSGGSQETQYF
CDR3nt: TGTGCCAGCAGTGGGGGATCCCAAGAGACCCAGTACTTC

v_gene: TRBV6-2/TRBV6-3
j_gene: TRBJ1-2
d_gene: -
abundance: once
CDR3aa: CASSYGFRGGANYGYTF
CDR3nt: TGTGCCAGCAGTTACGGCTTCCGTGGGGGGGCAAACTATGGCTACACCTTC

v_gene: TRBV4-1
j_gene: TRBJ2-5
d_gene: -
abundance: -
CDR3aa: CASSLTVQETQYF
CDR3nt: TGCGCCAGCAGCCTGACGGTCCAAGAGACCCAGTACTTC

v_gene: TRBV6-4
j_gene: TRBJ1-1
d_gene: -
abundance: -
CDR3aa: CASSARGGVNTEAFF
CDR3nt: TGTGCCAGCAGTGCAAGAGGGGGGGTGAACACTGAAGCTTTCTTT

v_gene: TRBV9
j_gene: TRBJ2-2
d_gene: TRBD2
abundance: -
CDR3aa: CASSGGLASGELFF
CDR3nt: TGTGCCAGCAGCGGAGGACTAGCATCCGGGGAGCTGTTTTTT

v_gene: TRBV3-1/TRBV3-2
j_gene: TRBJ1-1
d_gene: -
abundance: few
CDR3aa: CASSQRTYGPIEAFF
CDR3nt: TGTGCCAGCAGCCAAAGAACGTACGGACCGATTGAAGCTTTCTTT

v_gene: TRBV5-1
j_gene: TRBJ2-3
d_gene: -
abundance: -
CDR3aa: CASSLVPTDTQYF
CDR3nt: TGCGCCAGCAGCTTGGTTCCCACAGATACGCAGTATTTT

v_gene: TRBV19
j_gene: TRBJ2-5
d_gene: -
abundance: -
CDR3aa: CASSIGGQETQYF
CDR3nt: TGTGCCAGTAGTATTGGGGGCCAAGAGACCCAGTACTTC

v_gene: TRBV7-9
j_gene: TRBJ2-1
d_gene: -
abundance: few
CDR3aa: CASSLIRGRQGLGNEQFF
CDR3nt: TGTGCCAGCAGCTTAATCCGTGGACGGCAGGGGTTGGGCAATGAGCAGTTCTTC

v_gene: TRBV7-9
j_gene: TRBJ1-1
d_gene: TRBD1
abundance: -
CDR3aa: CASSSWTGGNTEAFF
CDR3nt: TGTGCCAGCAGCTCCTGGACAGGGGGCAACACTGAAGCTTTCTTT

v_gene: TRBV7-9
j_gene: TRBJ2-7
d_gene: -
abundance: once
CDR3aa: CASSLGVESWEYF
CDR3nt: TGTGCCAGCAGCTTAGGAGTGGAGAGCTGGGAGTACTTC

v_gene: TRBV19
j_gene: TRBJ1-4
d_gene: -
abundance: -
CDR3aa: CASSQREKLFF
CDR3nt: TGTGCCAGTAGTCAACGCGAAAAACTGTTTTTT

v_gene: TRBV2
j_gene: TRBJ2-7
d_gene: -
abundance: -
CDR3aa: CATQGAGIDEQYF
CDR3nt: TGTGCCACCCAAGGGGCAGGGATCGACGAGCAGTACTTC

v_gene: TRBV6-5
j_gene: TRBJ2-3
d_gene: TRBD1
abundance: -
CDR3aa: CASRPTGLLDTQYF
CDR3nt: TGTGCCAGCAGGCCGACAGGGCTTTTGGATACGCAGTATTTT

v_gene: TRBV5-6
j_gene: TRBJ2-4
d_gene: -
abundance: -
CDR3aa: CASSLWSDDIQYF
CDR3nt: TGTGCCAGCAGCTTGTGGTCAGATGACATTCAGTACTTC

v_gene: TRBV7-2
j_gene: TRBJ2-7
d_gene: TRBD2
abundance: few
CDR3aa: CASSPGGLSRIPLAEQYF
CDR3nt: TGTGCCAGCAGCCCGGGGGGACTGTCCAGAATTCCATTAGCCGAGCAGTACTTC

v_gene: TRBV5-1
j_gene: TRBJ1-1
d_gene: -
abundance: -
CDR3aa: CASSLESAGLSTEAFF
CDR3nt: TGCGCCAGCAGCTTGGAGTCCGCAGGCTTGTCCACTGAAGCTTTCTTT

v_gene: TRBV3-1/TRBV3-2
j_gene: TRBJ2-1
d_gene: -
abundance: -
CDR3aa: CASSQGFTEQFF
CDR3nt: TGTGCCAGCAGCCAAGGGTTTACTGAGCAGTTCTTC

v_gene: TRBV6-5
j_gene: TRBJ2-7
d_gene: TRBD2
abundance: -
CDR3aa: CASSYSPSGVIYEQYF
CDR3nt: TGTGCCAGCAGTTACTCGCCTAGCGGGGTGATCTACGAGCAGTACTTC